Shown below are 3 T cell receptor beta chains from a single sample sequenced in a study of early T cells in non-severe SARS-CoV-2 infection. TCRdb analysed the 5' RACE reads with MiXCR anew, one entry per CDR3 protein. The sample has 70,000 to 85,000 distinct CDR3 sequences, over 4% seen once; the top ten hold 7.3%. The sample consisted of whole blood, taken at baseline. Receptors were obtained from an adult who was a healthcare worker with PCR-confirmed SARS-CoV-2 infection or an uninfected control (not recorded which).

This chain joins TRBV12-3 or TRBV12-4 and TRBJ2-7; 11 bases match TRBD2. This CDR3 region has 19 residues. Losses at the gene ends were 4 bases for V and 0 bases for J; bases not matched to a gene: 14. CDR3 coding DNA: TGTGCCAGCAGTTCGTCCGGGACTAGCGGATTCGGGAGCTCCTACGAGCAGTACTTC. As protein: CASSSSGTSGFGSSYEQYF.

This clonotype was seen many times. The V and J genes are TRBV10-3 and TRBJ1-2, with D possibly TRBD1 on 6 matching bases. This CDR3 is built from 15 residues. V was cut by 3 bases and J by 5 bases, with 16 bases left in between. Germline V gene lookup returns CDR1 ENHRY and CDR2 SYGVKD. In DNA form, the CDR3 reads TGTGCCATCAGTGATGGCCAGGGGATGAATTATGGCTACACCTTC. It codes for CAISDGQGMNYGYTF.

This clonotype occurred a few times. The gene calls are TRBV6-6 and TRBJ2-7, with D unresolved. CDR3 length: 12 residues. Trimming stripped 2 bases from V and 5 bases from J, with 7 bases between. Per the germline V gene, CDR1 is MNHNY and CDR2 is SVGAGI (reference sequence). For the CDR3, the DNA is TGTGCCAGCAGTTACAAGGTCCACGAGCAGTACTTC. Its protein product is CASSYKVHEQYF.